This is a list of T cell receptor beta chains from one sample in a study of OX40 agonist ivuxolimab in advanced cancers. Clones were read by immunoSEQ multiplex PCR, and TCRdb kept only the in-frame ones, dropping some. The data contain about 30,000 clones, 70% to 80% of them singletons. Sequenced here: CD4+ or CD8+ T cells sorted from blood, sampled in a trial of the OX40 agonist ivuxolimab. The receptor source for this set is an adult with an advanced solid tumor such as melanoma, head and neck, liver or kidney cancer. Each CDR3 is given with its conserved first and last residue. A D gene is named only where the DNA matches it firmly. Size is stated for part of the rows, as once, few or many counts, or as a class when the clone is expanded.

V,D,size,J,DNA,CDR3
TRBV28,NA,NA,TRBJ1-6,TGTGCCAGCAGCATGGCAGGGTCCAGCCGAAGTTCACCCCTCCACTTT,CASSMAGSSRSSPLHF
TRBV4-1,NA,few,TRBJ1-5,TGCGCCAGCAGCCAGGGGGTCTGGCCCCAGCATTTT,CASSQGVWPQHF
TRBV2,NA,few,TRBJ1-6,TGTGCCAGCAGTGAAGCAGTTAGGGGAAGTTCACCCCTCCACTTT,CASSEAVRGSSPLHF
TRBV7-9,TRBD2,NA,TRBJ2-3,TGTGCCAGCAGCTCGACACCGGGACTAGCGGGGGACGCAGATACGCAGTATTTT,CASSSTPGLAGDADTQYF
TRBV19,TRBD1,NA,TRBJ1-5,TGTGCCAGTAGTATAACAGGGGAGGGTCAGCCCCAGCATTTT,CASSITGEGQPQHF
TRBV5-8,NA,NA,TRBJ2-7,TGTGCCAGCAGCTTCGTTGTCGCAGGAGCCTACGAGCAGTACTTC,CASSFVVAGAYEQYF
TRBV5-8,TRBD1,few,TRBJ2-2,TGTGCCAGCAGGGACAGGATCCTAGTGGACACCGGGGAGCTGTTTTTT,CASRDRILVDTGELFF
TRBV7-2,NA,NA,TRBJ1-4,TGTGCCAGCAGCTTACTGACAGGTGAAAAACTGTTTTTT,CASSLLTGEKLFF
TRBV7-9,NA,few,TRBJ1-4,TGTGCCAGCAGCGCCCAAGGGACATCTGAAAAACTGTTTTTT,CASSAQGTSEKLFF
TRBV16,NA,NA,TRBJ1-5,TGTGCCAGCAGCCAAGGGGGGAATCAGCCCCAGCATTTT,CASSQGGNQPQHF
TRBV7-9,TRBD2,NA,TRBJ2-3,TGTGCCAGCAGCTTGGGACTAGCTAGGACGACAGATACGCAGTATTTT,CASSLGLARTTDTQYF
TRBV7-9,NA,NA,TRBJ1-1,TGTGCCAGCAGCTTAGAGGAGGGTTTCACTGAAGCTTTCTTT,CASSLEEGFTEAFF
TRBV11-3,NA,NA,TRBJ2-5,TGTGCCAGCAGCCCCCTCGGCGGGGCCACCCAGTACTTC,CASSPLGGATQYF
TRBV5-1,TRBD1,NA,TRBJ2-7,TGCGCCAGCAGCTTACCCGGGACAGGGAGGAACGAGCAGTACTTC,CASSLPGTGRNEQYF
TRBV6-5,NA,NA,TRBJ1-1,TGTGCCAGCAGTTACTCGATAGTGGGGACGAACACTGAAGCTTTCTTT,CASSYSIVGTNTEAFF
TRBV5-1,TRBD1,NA,TRBJ1-1,TGCGCCAGCAGAGTAGGGACAGGGAACACTGAAGCTTTCTTT,CASRVGTGNTEAFF
TRBV11-3,NA,NA,TRBJ2-1,TGTGCCAGCAGCTTAGAAGGAAACAATGAGCAGTTCTTC,CASSLEGNNEQFF
TRBV5-5,NA,NA,TRBJ1-5,TGTGCCAGCGCCCGAGGGGATTATAGCAATCAGCCCCAGCATTTT,CASARGDYSNQPQHF
TRBV5-1,NA,NA,TRBJ1-2,TGCGCCAGCAGCTTGAGTGGTTTTAACTATGGCTACACCTTC,CASSLSGFNYGYTF
TRBV5-4,NA,once,TRBJ2-6,TGTGCCAGCAGCTTGGTTTACTCTGGGGCCAACGTCCTGACTTTC,CASSLVYSGANVLTF
TRBV11-2,NA,NA,TRBJ1-2,TGTGCCAGCAGCTTGCGGACTTCTCCTGATTTATATGGCTACACCTTC,CASSLRTSPDLYGYTF
TRBV27,NA,NA,TRBJ1-2,TGTGCCAGCAGTTTATTCGAAGGCACGGGCTACACCTTC,CASSLFEGTGYTF
TRBV2,NA,NA,TRBJ1-4,TGTGCCAGCAGTGAATGGGGGACAACTAATGAAAAACTGTTTTTT,CASSEWGTTNEKLFF
TRBV6-4,TRBD2,NA,TRBJ2-1,TGTGCCAGCAGTGACTCAGGGCGGGGGGCCTACAATGAGCAGTTCTTC,CASSDSGRGAYNEQFF
TRBV6-1,NA,NA,TRBJ2-7,TGTGCCCGCAGTGTAGTCTACGAGCAGTACTTC,CARSVVYEQYF
TRBV5-1,NA,NA,TRBJ1-3,TGCGCCAGCAGCTTGGGTGGAAACACCATATATTTT,CASSLGGNTIYF
TRBV7-8,NA,NA,TRBJ2-2,TGTGCCAGCAGCTCGGGACATTCGAACACCGGGGAGCTGTTTTTT,CASSSGHSNTGELFF
TRBV2,NA,few,TRBJ2-7,TGTGCCAGCAGTATCGAAAGGGAAACTATCGACGAGCAGTACTTC,CASSIERETIDEQYF
TRBV6-5,NA,NA,TRBJ1-2,TGTGCCAGCAGCCCTTTAAAAGCTAACTATGGCTACACCTTC,CASSPLKANYGYTF
TRBV7-8,NA,few,TRBJ2-3,TGTGCCAGCAGCTTGGGGGGCGTGGGCACAGATACGCAGTATTTT,CASSLGGVGTDTQYF
TRBV7-8,NA,NA,TRBJ1-5,TGTGCCAGCAGCCCGGACCATAGCAATCAGCCCCAGCATTTT,CASSPDHSNQPQHF
TRBV7-3,NA,NA,TRBJ2-2,TGTGCCAGCAGCTTAGGGTTGGGGGCCGGGGAGCTGTTTTTT,CASSLGLGAGELFF
TRBV19,NA,NA,TRBJ2-1,TGTGCCAGTAGTATTATGGGGAATGAGCAGTTCTTC,CASSIMGNEQFF
TRBV29-1,TRBD2,NA,TRBJ2-3,TGCAGCGTAACCGGGACTAGCGGCACAGATACGCAGTATTTT,CSVTGTSGTDTQYF
TRBV7-8,NA,NA,TRBJ1-1,TGTGCCAGCAGCTCGGACAGCAACACTGAAGCTTTCTTT,CASSSDSNTEAFF
TRBV11-3,TRBD2,NA,TRBJ2-5,TGTGCCAGCAGCCCTAGCGGGGGAGAGACCCAGTACTTC,CASSPSGGETQYF
TRBV11-2,NA,NA,TRBJ1-2,TGTGCCAGCGGGGGAATGCGGGACCCGGGCTGGGATGGCTACACCTTC,CASGGMRDPGWDGYTF
TRBV29-1,TRBD2,NA,TRBJ2-5,TGCAGCGCGTGGAGGCTAGCGGGGGTAGGGGAGGAGACCCAGTACTTC,CSAWRLAGVGEETQYF
TRBV4-1,NA,NA,TRBJ1-1,TGCGCCAGCAGCCGGGCAGTGAACACTGAAGCTTTCTTT,CASSRAVNTEAFF
TRBV6-5,TRBD1,once,TRBJ2-1,TGTGCCAGCAGTTACTCTGCCGGGACAGGGGGCAATGAGCAGTTCTTC,CASSYSAGTGGNEQFF